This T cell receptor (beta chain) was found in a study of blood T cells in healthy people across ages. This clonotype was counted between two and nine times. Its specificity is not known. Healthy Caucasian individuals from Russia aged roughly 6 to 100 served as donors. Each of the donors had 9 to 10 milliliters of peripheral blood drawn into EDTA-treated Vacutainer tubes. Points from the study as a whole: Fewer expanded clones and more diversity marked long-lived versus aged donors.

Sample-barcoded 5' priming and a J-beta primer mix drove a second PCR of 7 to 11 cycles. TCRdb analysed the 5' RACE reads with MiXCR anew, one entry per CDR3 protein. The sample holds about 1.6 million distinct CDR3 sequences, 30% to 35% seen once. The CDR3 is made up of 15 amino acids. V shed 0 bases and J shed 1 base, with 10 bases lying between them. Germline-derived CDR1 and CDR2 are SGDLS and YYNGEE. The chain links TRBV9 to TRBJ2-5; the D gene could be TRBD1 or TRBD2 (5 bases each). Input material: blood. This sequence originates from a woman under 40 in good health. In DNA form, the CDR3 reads TGTGCCAGCAGCGTAGATCGGGGCAGCCAAGAGACCCAGTACTTC. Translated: CASSVDRGSQETQYF.